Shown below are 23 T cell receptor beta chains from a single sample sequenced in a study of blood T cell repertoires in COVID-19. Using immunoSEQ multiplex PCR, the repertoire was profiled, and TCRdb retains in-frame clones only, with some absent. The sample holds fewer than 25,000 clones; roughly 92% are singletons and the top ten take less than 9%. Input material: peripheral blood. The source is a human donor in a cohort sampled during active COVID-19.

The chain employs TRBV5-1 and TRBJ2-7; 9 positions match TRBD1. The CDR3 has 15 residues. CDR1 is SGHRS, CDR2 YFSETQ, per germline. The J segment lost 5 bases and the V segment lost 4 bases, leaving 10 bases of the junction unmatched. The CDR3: CASSQDRGAGHEQYF. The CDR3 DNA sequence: TGCGCCAGCAGCCAGGACAGGGGAGCCGGCCACGAGCAGTACTTC. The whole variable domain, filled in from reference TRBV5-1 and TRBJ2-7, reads KAGVTQTPRYLIKTRGQQVTLSCSPISGHRSVSWYQQTPGQGLQFLFEYFSETQRNKGNFPGRFSGRQFSNSRSEMNVSTLELGDSALYLCASSQDRGAGHEQYFGPGTRLTVT.

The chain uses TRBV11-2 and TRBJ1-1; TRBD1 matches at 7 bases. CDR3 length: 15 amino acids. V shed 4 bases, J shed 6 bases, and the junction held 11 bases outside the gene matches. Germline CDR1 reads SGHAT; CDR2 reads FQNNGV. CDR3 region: CASSYTMTGSAEAFF. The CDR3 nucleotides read TGTGCCAGCAGCTATACAATGACAGGGTCGGCTGAAGCTTTCTTT. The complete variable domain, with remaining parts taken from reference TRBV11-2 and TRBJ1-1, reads EAGVAQSPRYKIIEKRQSVAFWCNPISGHATLYWYQQILGQGPKLLIQFQNNGVVDDSQLPKDRFSAERLKGVDSTLKIQPAKLEDSAVYLCASSYTMTGSAEAFFGQGTRLTVV.

Written as DNA, the CDR3 is TGTGCCAGCAGTACAAACCGACAGGGGCTAAACACTGAAGCTTTCTTT. Translation: CASSTNRQGLNTEAFF. The V call is TRBV28, the J call TRBJ1-1; 8 nucleotides line up with TRBD1. Germline V gene data show CDR1 as MDHEN and CDR2 as SYDVKM. Trimming at V came to 5 bases and at J to 2 bases, leaving 10 bases not matched to a gene. This CDR3 contains 16 residues.

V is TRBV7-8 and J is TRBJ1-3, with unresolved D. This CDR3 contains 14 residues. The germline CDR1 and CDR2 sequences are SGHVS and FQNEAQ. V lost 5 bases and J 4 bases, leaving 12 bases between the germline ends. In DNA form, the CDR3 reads TGTGCCAGCAGCCAAGACAAGGTCGGAAACACCATATATTTT. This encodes CASSQDKVGNTIYF. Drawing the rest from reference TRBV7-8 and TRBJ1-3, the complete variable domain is GAGVSQSPRYKVAKRGQDVALRCDPISGHVSLFWYQQALGQGPEFLTYFQNEAQLDKSGLPSDRFFAERPEGSVSTLKIQRTQQEDSAVYLCASSQDKVGNTIYFGEGSWLTVV.

CDR3: CASSYGQGYTGELFF. CDR3 coding DNA: TGTGCCAGCAGCTACGGACAGGGATACACCGGGGAGCTGTTTTTT. The chain combines TRBV7-9 with TRBJ2-2; 8 bases match TRBD1. V was pared by 4 bases and J by 3 bases, with 4 bases of the junction left unmatched. The germline V gene encodes CDR1 SEHNR and CDR2 FQNEAQ (reference sequence). The CDR3 loop spans 15 amino acids.

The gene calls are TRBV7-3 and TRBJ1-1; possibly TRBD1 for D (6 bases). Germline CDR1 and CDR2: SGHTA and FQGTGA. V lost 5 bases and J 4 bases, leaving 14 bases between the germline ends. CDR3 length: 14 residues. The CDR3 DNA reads TGTGCCAGCAGCAAATTACAGGGAAGCACTGAAGCTTTCTTT. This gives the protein CASSKLQGSTEAFF.

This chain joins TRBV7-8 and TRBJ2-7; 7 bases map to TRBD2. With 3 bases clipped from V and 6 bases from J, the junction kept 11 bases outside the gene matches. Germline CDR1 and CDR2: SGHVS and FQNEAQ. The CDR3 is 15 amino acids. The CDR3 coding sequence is TGTGCCAGCAGCTTCCACCCTTCGGGGGGTGGCGAGCAGTACTTC. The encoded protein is CASSFHPSGGGEQYF.

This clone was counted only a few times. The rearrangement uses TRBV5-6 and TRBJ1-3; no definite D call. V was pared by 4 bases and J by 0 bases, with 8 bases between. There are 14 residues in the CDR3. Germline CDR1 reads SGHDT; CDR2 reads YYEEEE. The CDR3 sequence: CASSMELSGNTIYF. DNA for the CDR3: TGTGCCAGCAGCATGGAACTCTCTGGAAACACCATATATTTT. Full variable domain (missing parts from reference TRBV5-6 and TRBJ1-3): DAGVTQSPTHLIKTRGQQVTLRCSPKSGHDTVSWYQQALGQGPQFIFQYYEEEERQRGNFPDRFSGHQFPNYSSELNVNALLLGDSALYLCASSMELSGNTIYFGEGSWLTVV.

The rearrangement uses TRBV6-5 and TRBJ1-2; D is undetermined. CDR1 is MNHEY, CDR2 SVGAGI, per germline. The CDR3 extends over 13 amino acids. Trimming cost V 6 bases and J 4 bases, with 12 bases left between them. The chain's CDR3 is CASSQAGFYGYTF. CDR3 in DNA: TGTGCCAGCAGCCAAGCCGGGTTCTATGGCTACACCTTC.

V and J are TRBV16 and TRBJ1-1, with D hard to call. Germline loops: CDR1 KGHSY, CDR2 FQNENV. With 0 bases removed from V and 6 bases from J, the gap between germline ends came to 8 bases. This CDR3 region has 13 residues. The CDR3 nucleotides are TGTGCCAGCAGCCAATCGAGCGTCCCTGAAGCTTTCTTT. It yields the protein CASSQSSVPEAFF.

The CDR3 DNA is TGTGCCAGCAACCCGGGAGGGGGAGCCGAGCAGTACTTC. This translates into CASNPGGGAEQYF. The chain joins TRBV7-9 to TRBJ2-7; the match to TRBD2 covers 8 bases. The length of the CDR3 is 13 residues. Germline trimming cut 7 bases from V and 6 bases from J; bases unmatched to any gene: 8. Germline V CDR1 and CDR2: SEHNR, FQNEAQ (reference sequence).

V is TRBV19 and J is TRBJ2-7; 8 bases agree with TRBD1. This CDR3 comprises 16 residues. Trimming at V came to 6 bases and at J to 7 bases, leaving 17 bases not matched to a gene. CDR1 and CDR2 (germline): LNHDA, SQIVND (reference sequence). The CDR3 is CASRDHRGEARGEQYF. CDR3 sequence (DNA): TGTGCCAGTAGGGACCACAGGGGGGAAGCCCGAGGGGAGCAGTACTTC. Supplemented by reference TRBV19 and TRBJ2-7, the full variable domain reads DGGITQSPKYLFRKEGQNVTLSCEQNLNHDAMYWYRQDPGQGLRLIYYSQIVNDFQKGDIAEGYSVSREKKESFPLTVTSAQKNPTAFYLCASRDHRGEARGEQYFGPGTRLTVT.

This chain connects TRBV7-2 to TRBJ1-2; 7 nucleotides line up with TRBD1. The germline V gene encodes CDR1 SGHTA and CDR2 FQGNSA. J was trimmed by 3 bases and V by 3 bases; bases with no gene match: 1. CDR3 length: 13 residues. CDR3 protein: CASSLTGYYGYTF. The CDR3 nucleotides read TGTGCCAGCAGCTTGACAGGGTACTATGGCTACACCTTC.

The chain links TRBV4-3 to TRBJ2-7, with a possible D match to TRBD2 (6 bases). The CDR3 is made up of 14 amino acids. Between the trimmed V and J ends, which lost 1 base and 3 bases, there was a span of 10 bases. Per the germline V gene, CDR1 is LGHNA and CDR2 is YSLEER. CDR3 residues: CASSQVEGGYEQYF. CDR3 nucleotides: TGCGCCAGCAGCCAAGTGGAGGGCGGCTACGAGCAGTACTTC.

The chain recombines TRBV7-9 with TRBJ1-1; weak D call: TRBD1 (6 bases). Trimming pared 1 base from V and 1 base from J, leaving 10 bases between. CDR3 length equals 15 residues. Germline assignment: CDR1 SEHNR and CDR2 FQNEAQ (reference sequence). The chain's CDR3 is CASSLDGTRNTEAFF. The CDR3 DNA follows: TGTGCCAGCAGCTTAGATGGGACACGGAACACTGAAGCTTTCTTT.

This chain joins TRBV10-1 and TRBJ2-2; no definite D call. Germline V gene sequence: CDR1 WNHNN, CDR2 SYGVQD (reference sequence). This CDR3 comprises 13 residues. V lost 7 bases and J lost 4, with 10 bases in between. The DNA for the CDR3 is TGCGCCAGCAAGGAGATCGTCACCGGGGAGCTGTTTTTT. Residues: CASKEIVTGELFF.

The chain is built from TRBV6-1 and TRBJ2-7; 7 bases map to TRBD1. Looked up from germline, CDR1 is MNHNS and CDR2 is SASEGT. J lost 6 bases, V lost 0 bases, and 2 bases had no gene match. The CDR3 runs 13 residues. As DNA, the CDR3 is TGTGCCAGCAGTGAAGCCAACAGGGGCGAGCAGTACTTC. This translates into CASSEANRGEQYF.

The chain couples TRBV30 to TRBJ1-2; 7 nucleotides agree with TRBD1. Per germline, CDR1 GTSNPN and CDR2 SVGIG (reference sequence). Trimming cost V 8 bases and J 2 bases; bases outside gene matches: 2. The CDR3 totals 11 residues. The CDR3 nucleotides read TGTGCCAAGGGACAGAACTATGGCTACACCTTC. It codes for CAKGQNYGYTF.

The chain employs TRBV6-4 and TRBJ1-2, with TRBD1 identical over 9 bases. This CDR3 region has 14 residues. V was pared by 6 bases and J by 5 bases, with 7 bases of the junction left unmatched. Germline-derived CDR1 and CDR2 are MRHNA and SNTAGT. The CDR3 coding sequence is TGTGCCAGCAGCCCGGGACAGGGAAGGTATGGCTACACCTTC. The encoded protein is CASSPGQGRYGYTF.

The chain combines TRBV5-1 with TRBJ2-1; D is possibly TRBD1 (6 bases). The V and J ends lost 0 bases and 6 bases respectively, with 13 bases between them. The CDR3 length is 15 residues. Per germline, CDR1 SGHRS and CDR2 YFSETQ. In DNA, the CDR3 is TGCGCCAGCAGCTTGGGGGACACCCATATCAATGAGCAGTTCTTC. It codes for CASSLGDTHINEQFF.

In nucleotides, the CDR3 is TGTGCCAGCAGCCAAGGACAGGGGGCAGTCACAGATACGCAGTATTTT. Protein product: CASSQGQGAVTDTQYF. The rearrangement uses TRBV5-4 and TRBJ2-3, with 11 bases fitting TRBD1. Unmatched junction bases numbered 6, after V lost 4 bases and J lost 2 bases. CDR1 and CDR2 (germline): SGHNT, YYREEE (reference sequence). The CDR3 is made up of 16 amino acids.

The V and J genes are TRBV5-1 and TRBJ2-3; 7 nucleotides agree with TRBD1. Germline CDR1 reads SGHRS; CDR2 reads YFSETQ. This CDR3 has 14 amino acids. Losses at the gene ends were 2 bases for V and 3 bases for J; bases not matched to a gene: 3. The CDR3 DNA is TGCGCCAGCAGCTTTCGACAGGGTACAGATACGCAGTATTTT. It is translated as CASSFRQGTDTQYF.

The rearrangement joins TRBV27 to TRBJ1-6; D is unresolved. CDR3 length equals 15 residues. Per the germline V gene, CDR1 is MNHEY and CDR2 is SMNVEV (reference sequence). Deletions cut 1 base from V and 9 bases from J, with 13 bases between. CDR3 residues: CASSLLIGVRSPLHF. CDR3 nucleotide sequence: TGTGCCAGCAGTTTATTAATCGGGGTTCGTTCACCCCTCCACTTT.